Sequencing of this TCR beta chain was carried out in a study of PD-1 blockade in mismatch repair-deficient tumors. Assay: immunoSEQ multiplex PCR; the TCRdb copy retains only in-frame clones and omits some. This table holds some 16,000 clones, roughly four fifths found once. Remarks on this clone: Its cognate antigen is unknown.

Time point described: approximately 10-day in vitro stimulation with candidate neoantigen peptide 5. The clonotype comes from an adult with mismatch repair-deficient cancer. This specimen was cells cultured in vitro, taken from a patient treated with pembrolizumab.

The CDR3 DNA follows: TGTGCCAGCAGTTACGAACGTACTGGCGACGAGCAGTACTTC. It yields the protein CASSYERTGDEQYF. This chain uses TRBV6-6 with TRBJ2-7; D remains ambiguous. Trimming shortened V by 2 bases and J by 5 bases, and 13 bases separated the two germline ends. Germline CDR1 reads MNHNY; CDR2 reads SVGAGI (reference sequence). This CDR3 has 14 residues.